A single sample is the source of the 21 T cell receptor beta chains below, sequenced in a study of CD8+ T cells in alopecia areata. Peripheral blood, together with lesional scalp punch biopsies, was collected from alopecia areata patients. RNA was extracted and reverse transcribed into cDNA as the sequencing template. Produced via immunoSEQ multiplex PCR; TCRdb's table is partial and in-frame only. The table includes approximately 8,200 clones, 55% detected once. Sample: skin, taken at week 0. Receptor source: a human donor with alopecia areata.

This clone was counted only a few times. The DNA for the CDR3 is TGTGCCAGCAGTTACAGGGGCCAACGGGGCAATGAGCAGTTCTTC. As protein: CASSYRGQRGNEQFF. V and J are TRBV6-6 and TRBJ2-1; TRBD1 or TRBD2 may be the D gene (5 bases each). V was clipped by 2 bases and J by 6 bases, with 14 bases between them. The CDR3 has 15 amino acids. Germline CDR1 is MNHNY and CDR2 is SVGAGI (reference sequence).

The gene calls are TRBV6-5 and TRBJ2-7; no clear D. V was shortened by 2 bases and J by 2 bases, with 10 bases between the two germline ends. Looked up from germline, CDR1 is MNHEY and CDR2 is SVGAGI. CDR3 length equals 14 residues. In DNA, the CDR3 is TGTGCCAGCAGTTACGGGAAGTACCCCTACGAGCAGTACTTC. Its protein is CASSYGKYPYEQYF.

The rearrangement uses TRBV27 and TRBJ1-2; D gene ambiguous. V was clipped by 2 bases and J by 5 bases, with 9 bases between them. Germline CDR1 reads MNHEY; CDR2 reads SMNVEV (reference sequence). This CDR3 contains 13 residues. CDR3 region: CASSLTARYGYTF. The CDR3 coding sequence is TGTGCCAGCAGTTTAACCGCGAGGTATGGCTACACCTTC.

Relative to its sample, this clone is medium-sized. The rearrangement joins TRBV23-1 to TRBJ2-3, with D tentatively TRBD1 (6 bases). TRBV23-1 is designated an ORF whose function remains uncertain. The V and J ends lost 4 bases and 11 bases respectively, with 13 bases between them. The CDR3 is made up of 12 amino acids. The CDR3 nucleotides read TGCGCCAGCAGTCCCAGGGGCGCGGGGCAGTATTTT. Translated: CASSPRGAGQYF.

The chain carries TRBV27 and TRBJ2-1; D is ambiguous. CDR3 length equals 11 residues. V lost 10 bases to trimming and J lost 8 bases, with 12 bases between them. Germline V gene sequence: CDR1 MNHEY, CDR2 SMNVEV (reference sequence). In DNA form, the CDR3 reads TGTGCCACTAGTCGTTTCGATGAGCAGTTCTTC. It specifies CATSRFDEQFF.

The chain links TRBV19 to TRBJ1-5, with D maybe TRBD1 (5 bases). CDR1 LNHDA and CDR2 SQIVND come from the germline V gene (reference sequence). The CDR3 runs to 13 residues. Trimming shortened V by 5 bases and J by 9 bases, and 14 bases separated the two germline ends. The CDR3 bases are TGTGCCAGTAGTTATGAACAGGAGACGCCCCAGCATTTT. Translated, it gives CASSYEQETPQHF.

The chain carries TRBV15 and TRBJ2-6; D is unresolved. This CDR3 is built from 15 residues. Trimming removed 4 bases from V and 0 bases from J, with 7 bases in between. Germline CDR1 LNHNV, CDR2 YYDKDF (reference sequence). The CDR3 protein is CATSTRSSGANVLTF. In DNA form, the CDR3 reads TGTGCCACCAGCACACGGAGCTCTGGGGCCAACGTCCTGACTTTC.

The chain joins TRBV13 to TRBJ1-2; D is possibly TRBD1 (5 bases). This CDR3 has 15 residues. The germline V gene encodes CDR1 PRHDT and CDR2 FYEKMQ (reference sequence). The germline V and J ends were trimmed by 1 base and 8 bases, with 17 bases remaining between them. The CDR3 nucleotides are TGTGCCAGCAGCTTAGTAAAGGACTGGGACGGGGGCTACACCTTC. Translating gives CASSLVKDWDGGYTF.

This clone was detected only once. The V and J genes are TRBV7-6 and TRBJ1-4; 11 bases map to TRBD1. Germline CDR1 SGHVS, CDR2 FNYEAQ. Trimming took 5 bases from V and 8 from J; bases not matched to a gene: 10. This CDR3 spans 16 amino acids. The CDR3 region is CASSQRTGGEGEKLFF. The CDR3 DNA is TGTGCCAGCAGCCAACGGACAGGGGGCGAGGGGGAAAAACTGTTTTTT. The full variable domain, rest sourced from reference TRBV7-6 and TRBJ1-4, is GAGVSQSPRYKVTKRGQDVALRCDPISGHVSLYWYRQALGQGPEFLTYFNYEAQQDKSGLPNDRFSAERPEGSISTLTIQRTEQRDSAMYRCASSQRTGGEGEKLFFGSGTQLSVL.

This clone was observed a few times. A read error may produce the germline difference seen at one junction end. The rearrangement joins TRBV11-3 to TRBJ1-1; D unclear. The CDR3 length is 11 residues. From germline, CDR1 is SGHNT and CDR2 YENEEA. In nucleotides, the CDR3 is TGTGCCAGCAGTTTAGGGTCAACGGCTTTCTTT. Protein product: CASSLGSTAFF.

The sample holds one count of this clone. The chain has TRBV4-3 and TRBJ2-1, with 14 bases identical to TRBD2. V dropped 2 bases and J dropped 8; count of bases not matched to a gene: 5. Looked up from germline, CDR1 is LGHNA and CDR2 is YSLEER. This CDR3 has 16 amino acids. CDR3 sequence (DNA): TGCGCCAGCAGCCAAACGGGACTAGCGGGAGCCTATGAGCAGTTCTTC. Amino acid sequence: CASSQTGLAGAYEQFF.

V and J are TRBV6-6 and TRBJ1-6, with unresolved D. The germline V and J ends were trimmed by 6 bases and 9 bases, with 12 bases remaining between them. This CDR3 has 13 amino acids. Per germline, CDR1 MNHNY and CDR2 SVGAGI (reference sequence). DNA of the CDR3: TGTGCCAGCAGGCCCGACCGAGTTTCACCCCTCCACTTT. Its translation: CASRPDRVSPLHF.

The gene calls are TRBV11-1 and TRBJ2-1; TRBD2 aligns across 9 bases. Germline lookup yields CDR1 SGHAT and CDR2 FQDESV (reference sequence). This CDR3 comprises 16 residues. V lost 4 bases to trimming and J lost 9 bases; unmatched junction nucleotides: 13. The CDR3 nucleotides read TGTGCCAGCAGCTCTATCTCCGCGGGAGGGCCGAGTGAGCAGTTCTTC. Translated, it gives CASSSISAGGPSEQFF.

CDR3 DNA: TGTGCCAGCAGGACCGGCGGCTACGAGCAGTACTTC. Its translation: CASRTGGYEQYF. V usage is TRBV6-1 and J usage is TRBJ2-7; unclear D gene. Germline V gives CDR1 MNHNS, CDR2 SASEGT. Trimming removed 6 bases from V and 3 bases from J, with 9 bases in between. The CDR3 has 12 amino acids.

This clone was counted between two and nine times. The rearrangement links TRBV5-1 to TRBJ2-7; D is unresolved. Trimming took 4 bases from V and 0 from J, leaving 17 bases between them. This CDR3 is built from 16 residues. Per the germline V gene, CDR1 is SGHRS and CDR2 is YFSETQ. CDR3 amino acids: CASSPRRVSFSYEQYF. CDR3 in DNA: TGCGCCAGCAGCCCTCGGAGAGTCTCTTTCTCCTACGAGCAGTACTTC. The full variable domain, its missing parts supplied by reference TRBV5-1 and TRBJ2-7, is KAGVTQTPRYLIKTRGQQVTLSCSPISGHRSVSWYQQTPGQGLQFLFEYFSETQRNKGNFPGRFSGRQFSNSRSEMNVSTLELGDSALYLCASSPRRVSFSYEQYFGPGTRLTVT.

The chain links TRBV6-1 to TRBJ1-2; TRBD1 aligns across 7 bases. Per the germline V gene, CDR1 is MNHNS and CDR2 is SASEGT. The CDR3 spans 12 residues. The V gene end was trimmed by 8 bases and the J gene end by 5 bases; junction bases not matched to a gene: 5. The CDR3 loop reads CASQDRDYGYTF. In DNA, the CDR3 is TGTGCCAGCCAAGACAGGGATTATGGCTACACCTTC.

The chain has TRBV5-6 and TRBJ1-1; D unclear. Between the trimmed V and J ends, which lost 0 bases and 1 base, there was a span of 7 bases. Germline assignment: CDR1 SGHDT and CDR2 YYEEEE. The CDR3 spans 14 residues. CDR3 sequence reads: CASSLARANTEAFF. Here the CDR3 DNA reads TGTGCCAGCAGCTTGGCTCGGGCGAACACTGAAGCTTTCTTT.

The CDR3 sequence: CASSFLRGHNEQFF. Written as DNA, the CDR3 is TGTGCCAGCAGTTTCCTCAGGGGCCACAATGAGCAGTTCTTC. This chain uses TRBV27 with TRBJ2-1; D perhaps matches TRBD1 (6 bases). Germline V lookup: CDR1 MNHEY, CDR2 SMNVEV (reference sequence). V lost 3 bases to trimming and J lost 5 bases, with 11 bases between them. The CDR3 is made up of 14 amino acids.

This clone was picked up a small number of times. The chain combines TRBV5-5 with TRBJ1-2; tentatively, D is TRBD1 (6 bases). CDR1 SGHKS and CDR2 YYEKEE come from the germline V gene (reference sequence). The CDR3 contains 15 residues. Trimming took 2 bases from V and 7 from J, leaving 18 bases between them. Here the CDR3 reads CASSFLGQRAGGYTF. CDR3 DNA: TGTGCCAGCAGCTTCTTAGGACAGCGAGCGGGTGGCTACACCTTC.

CDR3 in amino acids: CASRGVGTHRTSPLHF. The CDR3 DNA sequence: TGCGCCAGCAGGGGGGTCGGGACCCACAGGACCTCACCCCTCCACTTT. This chain links TRBV5-1 with TRBJ1-6; perhaps TRBD1 as D (5 bases). Trimming shortened V by 5 bases and J by 10 bases, and 22 bases separated the two germline ends. The CDR3 runs 16 residues. CDR1 SGHRS and CDR2 YFSETQ come from the germline V gene.

About this clone: Because the CDR3 is missing its conserved closing phenylalanine or tryptophan, this is likely a read error. The CDR3 nucleotides are TGTGCCAGCAGTTTAAACCGTCCCCCTACAGATACGCAGTATATT. It specifies CASSLNRPPTDTQYI. J is TRBJ2-3 and V is TRBV7-3, with D unclear. Germline V gene sequence: CDR1 SGHTA, CDR2 FQGTGA. The CDR3 runs to 15 residues.